These T cell receptor beta chains were read from a single sample in a study of cytomegalovirus exposure and HLA in healthy donors. The repertoire was sequenced with immunoSEQ multiplex PCR; TCRdb's copy has only in-frame clones and lacks some. The sample has roughly 120,000 clones, less than 85% seen once. Sequencing was carried out using PBMCs. The receptors stem from a woman aged 40 to 50 in good health and CMV-seronegative. The CDR3 runs from the conserved cysteine through the conserved F or W. D genes are given only for firm matches. Only part of the rows carry a size: once, few, many, or a class if the clone is expanded.

clone size,J gene,V gene,D gene,CDR3 protein,CDR3 DNA
NA,TRBJ2-1,TRBV9,TRBD2,CASSVVGSGGPSSYNEQFF,TGTGCCAGCAGCGTAGTTGGTAGCGGGGGCCCGAGCTCCTACAATGAGCAGTTCTTC
NA,TRBJ1-2,TRBV19,TRBD1,CASSKDRVEYGYTF,TGTGCCAGTAGCAAGGACAGGGTCGAGTATGGCTACACCTTC
NA,TRBJ2-7,TRBV28,TRBD2,CASSLTPWRESRYEQYF,TGTGCCAGCAGTTTAACCCCCTGGCGGGAGAGTCGCTACGAGCAGTACTTC
NA,TRBJ2-1,TRBV7-9,NA,CASSHMARRQDEQFF,TGTGCCAGCAGCCATATGGCGCGGAGACAGGATGAGCAGTTCTTC
NA,TRBJ1-6,TRBV9,TRBD1,CASSDEGQGPYSLHF,TGTGCCAGCAGCGACGAGGGACAGGGGCCTTACTCCCTCCACTTT
few,TRBJ2-1,TRBV7-9,NA,CASSPDQGRSYNEQFF,TGTGCCAGCAGCCCCGATCAGGGGCGATCCTACAATGAGCAGTTCTTC
NA,TRBJ2-5,TRBV7-2,NA,CASTRRGSAETQYF,TGTGCCAGCACCCGCCGGGGGAGCGCGGAGACCCAGTACTTC
NA,TRBJ1-2,TRBV19,NA,CATKDPLEAGYTF,TGTGCCACCAAGGACCCTCTGGAGGCTGGCTACACCTTC
NA,TRBJ2-7,TRBV7-8,NA,CASSSRRVFREQYF,TGTGCCAGCAGCTCCCGACGGGTTTTTCGCGAGCAGTACTTC
NA,TRBJ2-7,TRBV12-5,TRBD1,CASGLRVGGQPSYEQYF,TGTGCTAGTGGTTTAAGGGTAGGGGGACAGCCTAGCTACGAGCAGTACTTC
NA,TRBJ2-5,TRBV6-6,NA,CASTPGWQETQYF,TGTGCCAGCACCCCCGGGTGGCAAGAGACCCAGTACTTC
NA,TRBJ2-1,TRBV7-8,NA,CASSFSYEDYNEQFF,TGTGCCAGCAGCTTTAGTTATGAAGACTACAATGAGCAGTTCTTC
NA,TRBJ1-2,TRBV6-1,NA,CASGGFWGYTF,TGTGCCAGCGGGGGGTTCTGGGGCTACACCTTC
NA,TRBJ2-7,TRBV5-1,TRBD1,CASSQGQGGASVGEQYF,TGCGCCAGCAGCCAGGGACAGGGAGGGGCTTCGGTGGGCGAGCAGTACTTC
NA,TRBJ1-5,TRBV28,NA,CASSRQAGNQPQHF,TGTGCCAGCAGTCGACAAGCAGGCAATCAGCCCCAGCATTTT
few,TRBJ2-7,TRBV13,TRBD2,CASSVQEAGGQGEQYF,TGTGCCAGCAGCGTTCAGGAAGCGGGAGGGCAGGGAGAGCAGTACTTC
NA,TRBJ1-3,TRBV7-2,NA,CASSSYRDTGNTIYF,TGTGCCAGCAGCTCCTACCGGGACACTGGAAACACCATATATTTT
NA,TRBJ2-1,TRBV4-3,TRBD2,CASSQGLAGTYNEQFF,TGCGCCAGCAGCCAGGGACTAGCGGGGACGTACAATGAGCAGTTCTTC
few,TRBJ2-2,TRBV4-3,NA,CASSQVDSFTGELFF,TGCGCCAGCAGCCAAGTAGATAGCTTCACCGGGGAGCTGTTTTTT
NA,TRBJ2-1,TRBV11-3,TRBD1,CASSSGGTGGTYEQFF,TGTGCCAGCAGCTCAGGGGGGACAGGGGGTACCTATGAGCAGTTCTTC
NA,TRBJ2-5,TRBV5-1,TRBD2,CASSGQLLAGVQETQYF,TGCGCCAGCAGCGGCCAGTTACTAGCGGGGGTTCAAGAGACCCAGTACTTC
NA,TRBJ1-4,TRBV30,TRBD1,CAWTSGQGAPFGEKLFF,TGTGCCTGGACTTCGGGACAGGGGGCTCCGTTCGGTGAAAAACTGTTTTTT
few,TRBJ1-5,TRBV27,TRBD1,CASSSRGLGSNQPQHF,TGTGCCAGCAGTTCGAGGGGGCTCGGTAGCAATCAGCCCCAGCATTTT